The T cell receptor beta chain under discussion was sequenced for a study of tumor-infiltrating lymphocytes in primary liver carcinoma (dated 2017 in TCRdb). Context from the whole study: Surgical resection was performed in China between November 2015 and 2016 on five or six patients with histopathologically diagnosed primary liver carcinoma. The five patients had tumors of stage T1-T3 N0M0, with maximum diameters ranging from about 4 to 11 cm. The five patients, three men and two women aged 30 to 69 years, had hepatocellular carcinoma (four) or combined HCC and intrahepatic cholangiocarcinoma (one). Technical replicate repertoires showed high reproducibility, with mean shared-clone rates roughly 0.89 and correlation coefficients above 0.95. Each sample produced roughly 3.65 to 7.13 million productive TCRbeta reads, and read depth showed no significant difference between tissue types. TCRbeta repertoire sequencing covered 35 specimens from 5 patients: 25 or so tumor regions, 5 adjacent noncancerous liver tissues and 5 peripheral blood samples. The study combined TCRbeta repertoire sequencing, expression microarrays and whole-exome sequencing across five regions of each liver tumor, with adjacent normal tissue and blood.

Blood RNA was extracted from unsorted whole blood using TRIzol reagent, and germline DNA was obtained with the DNeasy Blood & Tissue kit. At the time of sampling, the patients were treatment-naive and had chronic HBV infection. Before surgery, 3 to 5 milliliters of peripheral blood were drawn into K2EDTA tubes. The CDR3 has 10 amino acids, counting the end cysteine and phenylalanine. The CDR3 DNA has 30 bases and is translated from base 1. The V end loses 8 bases and the J end loses 5 bases, and a stretch of 6 bases separates them. This clonotype was seen at least ten times. Its antigen is still unknown. No base quality information exists; no much larger clone differs at one position. General findings and caveats noted by the study authors: Pairs of tumor regions showed greater repertoire overlap (mean roughly 36%) than tumor-adjacent pairs (17%) or tumor-blood pairs (around 15%), which is consistent with antigen-driven expansion. With just 4 to 6 patients in the study, the authors point out that the findings should be validated in a larger study. Comparison of CD4+ and CD8+ T cell repertoires was precluded by the use of bulk unsorted samples. Only the TCR beta chain was sequenced, so true repertoire diversity is likely underestimated because unpaired alpha chains were not captured. The top 250 clones made up a significantly larger repertoire fraction in tumors than in blood (p = 0.039).

TCRbeta-specific cDNA was reverse-transcribed from approximately 500 ng total RNA using a constant-region primer and ProtoScript II reverse transcriptase. TCRbeta libraries were built with three nested multiplex PCR rounds, a slightly modified ARM-PCR procedure. Each of the first two PCR rounds ran for around 11 cycles using multiplex TRBV1-TRBV30 forward primers together with a Cbeta reverse primer. A final 25-cycle PCR with Deep VentR polymerase added sample barcodes and Illumina adapters. Before sequencing, amplicons of 200-500 bp were purified from gel using a QIAquick gel extraction kit. An Illumina HiSeq 2500 was used to sequence the TCRbeta amplicons, generating 250-bp paired-end reads. Turning to the authors' computational methods: Quality trimming of reads was performed with Trimmomatic v0.33, and paired reads were merged with FLASH v1.2.11 so that full CDR3 sequences could be recovered. MiGEC v1.2.1b assigned V, D and J germline segments to the rearranged TCRbeta sequences. VDJtools v1.0.0 computed clonotype statistics and Shannon-Wiener diversity indices. Except for diversity analysis, only the 250 most abundant clonotypes of each sample were used in subsequent analyses to reduce sampling bias. TCRdb reprocessed the public reads (quality trimming at Q25 with fastp, clone calling with MiXCR) and kept in-frame beta chains. Duplicate CDR3 protein sequences are folded into a single record with the most common DNA and genes. The V and J calls here are based on TCRdb, not the publication. For this sample there are 310,000 or so distinct CDR3 sequences; 50% to 75% appear just once. The ten largest clones take up around 15% of the sample.

This receptor was taken from a woman aged 25 to 39 with primary liver carcinoma and hepatitis B virus infection. Sequencing was performed on peripheral blood. Here the chain combines TRBV12-3 or TRBV12-4 and TRBJ2-5, with the identity of the D gene unclear. The CDR3 region: CASGVETQYF. The DNA is as follows: TGTGCCAGCGGCGTGGAGACCCAGTACTTC.